This record looks at one T cell receptor (beta chain) sequence and its context. The sample is drawn from a study of blood T cell repertoires in COVID-19. At the level of the study: Italy, Spain and the United States were the sources of the convalescent and acute COVID-19 samples. Nucleic acid was either cDNA or gDNA, and it came from T cells, B-cell-depleted T cells, or PBMCs.

CDR1 is LGHNA, CDR2 YNFKEQ, per germline. This CDR3 has 18 amino acids. Trimming cost V 0 bases and J 3 bases, with 18 bases left between them. Original data processing: Scientists estimated how many nucleated cells there were by amplifying reference gene primers. The assay was immunoSEQ multiplex PCR, and TCRdb's table has in-frame clones only and misses some. V, J and clone size derive from that table, while D and trimming were established from the DNA sequence. This sample has 140,000 to 150,000 clones, with nearly 90% found just once. Material: peripheral blood. The rearrangement uses TRBV4-2 and TRBJ2-1, with D maybe TRBD2 (6 bases). The clonotype originates from a man in his 70s with acute or convalescent COVID-19. CDR3 DNA: TGTGCCAGCAGCCAAGATATCGGGGGTCAGGTAATCTACAATGAGCAGTTCTTC. This encodes CASSQDIGGQVIYNEQFF.